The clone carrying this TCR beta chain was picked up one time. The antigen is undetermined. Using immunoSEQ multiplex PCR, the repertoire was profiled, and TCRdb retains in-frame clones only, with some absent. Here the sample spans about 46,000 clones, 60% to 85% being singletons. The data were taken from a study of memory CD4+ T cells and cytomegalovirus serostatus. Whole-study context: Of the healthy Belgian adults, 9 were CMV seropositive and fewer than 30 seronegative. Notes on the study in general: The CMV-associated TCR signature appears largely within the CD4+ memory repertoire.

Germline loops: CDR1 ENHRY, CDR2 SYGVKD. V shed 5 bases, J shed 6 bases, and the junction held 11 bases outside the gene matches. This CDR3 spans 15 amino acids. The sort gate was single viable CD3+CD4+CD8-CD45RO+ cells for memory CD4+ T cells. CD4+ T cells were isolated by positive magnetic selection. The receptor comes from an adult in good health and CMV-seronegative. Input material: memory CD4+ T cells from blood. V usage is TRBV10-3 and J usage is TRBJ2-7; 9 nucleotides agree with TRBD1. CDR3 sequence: CAISPPGTGIGEQYF. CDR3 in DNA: TGTGCCATCAGTCCTCCAGGGACAGGGATCGGCGAGCAGTACTTC.